This is a list of T cell receptor beta chains from one sample in a study of shared clonotypes between healthy human individuals. TCRdb keeps only in-frame clones here, not all; method: immunoSEQ multiplex PCR. This table holds roughly 2 million clones, 85% to 95% found once. Material: naive CD4+ T cells sorted from blood. These receptors were obtained from a man between 18 and 35 years old in good health. The CDR3 runs from the conserved cysteine through the conserved F or W. The D gene is left open where the match is weak. Only part of the rows carry a size: once, few, many, or a class if the clone is expanded.

D gene: TRBD2; clone size: NA; V gene: TRBV5-5; J gene: TRBJ2-7; CDR3 DNA: TGTGCCAGCAGCCCCAGGGCGGGGGAAACCTACGAGCAGTACTTC; CDR3 protein: CASSPRAGETYEQYF
D gene: TRBD2; clone size: NA; V gene: TRBV9; J gene: TRBJ2-5; CDR3 DNA: TGTGCCAGCAGCGCCTTCACTAGCGGGGAAGAGACCCAGTACTTC; CDR3 protein: CASSAFTSGEETQYF
D gene: NA; clone size: NA; V gene: TRBV11-3; J gene: TRBJ2-1; CDR3 DNA: TGTGCCAGCAGCCCAGGGACCAAGCCCTACAATGAGCAGTTCTTC; CDR3 protein: CASSPGTKPYNEQFF
D gene: NA; clone size: once; V gene: TRBV11-2; J gene: TRBJ1-4; CDR3 DNA: TGTGCCAGCAGCCCCGTCGGGAAGCGTGAAAAACTGTTTTTT; CDR3 protein: CASSPVGKREKLFF
D gene: NA; clone size: NA; V gene: TRBV7-2; J gene: TRBJ2-1; CDR3 DNA: TGTGCCAGCAGCTTAGCTGCGGGCCCCACCACTAATGAGCAGTTCTTC; CDR3 protein: CASSLAAGPTTNEQFF
D gene: NA; clone size: NA; V gene: TRBV6-6; J gene: TRBJ1-2; CDR3 DNA: TGTGCCAGCAGTGCTTTAGGGGCGATAGACTATGGCTACACCTTC; CDR3 protein: CASSALGAIDYGYTF
D gene: NA; clone size: once; V gene: TRBV9; J gene: TRBJ2-3; CDR3 DNA: TGTGCCAGCAGCGCCCGGGCGGACCCCATCACAGATACGCAGTATTTT; CDR3 protein: CASSARADPITDTQYF
D gene: NA; clone size: NA; V gene: TRBV5-4; J gene: TRBJ1-2; CDR3 DNA: TGTGCCAGCAGCTTTAGGAACTATGGCTACACCTTC; CDR3 protein: CASSFRNYGYTF
D gene: TRBD2; clone size: NA; V gene: TRBV5-4; J gene: TRBJ2-7; CDR3 DNA: TGTGCCAGCAGCTTGGCTAGCGGGAGGCCCACAGCCGAGCAGTACTTC; CDR3 protein: CASSLASGRPTAEQYF
D gene: NA; clone size: NA; V gene: TRBV13; J gene: TRBJ2-1; CDR3 DNA: TGTGCCAGCAGCTTAAGGGGCACGGATGAGCAGTTCTTC; CDR3 protein: CASSLRGTDEQFF
D gene: TRBD1; clone size: NA; V gene: TRBV28; J gene: TRBJ1-5; CDR3 DNA: TGTGCCAGCAACCAGGGGGGCGGTCAGCCCCAGCATTTT; CDR3 protein: CASNQGGGQPQHF
D gene: NA; clone size: NA; V gene: TRBV4-1; J gene: TRBJ2-3; CDR3 DNA: TGCGCCAGCAGCCAAGGACTCTCTAGCACAGATACGCAGTATTTT; CDR3 protein: CASSQGLSSTDTQYF
D gene: TRBD1; clone size: few; V gene: TRBV30; J gene: TRBJ1-5; CDR3 DNA: TGTGCCTGGAGTGGGACAGGGGCCCGGGTCGGCAATCAGCCCCAGCATTTT; CDR3 protein: CAWSGTGARVGNQPQHF
D gene: NA; clone size: NA; V gene: TRBV10-3; J gene: TRBJ2-7; CDR3 DNA: TGTGCCATCAGTGAGTCTTTGCGACCGCAGTACTTC; CDR3 protein: CAISESLRPQYF
D gene: NA; clone size: NA; V gene: TRBV30; J gene: TRBJ1-1; CDR3 DNA: TGTGCCTGGAGTGTCCTGGGGAACACTGAAGCTTTCTTT; CDR3 protein: CAWSVLGNTEAFF
D gene: NA; clone size: NA; V gene: TRBV7-6; J gene: TRBJ2-4; CDR3 DNA: TGTGCCAGCAGCGCGGACCCCGACACACGTATTCAGTACTTC; CDR3 protein: CASSADPDTRIQYF
D gene: NA; clone size: NA; V gene: TRBV7-9; J gene: TRBJ2-2; CDR3 DNA: TGTGCCAGCAGCTTGGGACCACAGAACACCGGGGAGCTGTTTTTT; CDR3 protein: CASSLGPQNTGELFF
D gene: TRBD2; clone size: NA; V gene: TRBV30; J gene: TRBJ2-3; CDR3 DNA: TGTGCCTGGTCTACCATCTATAGTCTAGCGGGAGGTCCGAATAGCACAGATACGCAGTATTTT; CDR3 protein: CAWSTIYSLAGGPNSTDTQYF
D gene: NA; clone size: once; V gene: TRBV27; J gene: TRBJ2-5; CDR3 DNA: TGTGCCAGCAGGGGGTCGGGAGTGGCAAAAGAGACCCAGTACTTC; CDR3 protein: CASRGSGVAKETQYF
D gene: NA; clone size: NA; V gene: TRBV30; J gene: TRBJ1-1; CDR3 DNA: TGTGCCTGGAACTTGGGCGGCCAGGACACTGAAGCTTTCTTT; CDR3 protein: CAWNLGGQDTEAFF
D gene: TRBD1; clone size: NA; V gene: TRBV4-2; J gene: TRBJ1-2; CDR3 DNA: TGTGCCAGCAGCCAGAGGACAGGGGGCACCTATGGCTACACCTTC; CDR3 protein: CASSQRTGGTYGYTF
D gene: NA; clone size: NA; V gene: TRBV7-9; J gene: TRBJ2-5; CDR3 DNA: TGTGCCAGCAGCTTGGAGAGATACCAAGAGACCCAGTACTTC; CDR3 protein: CASSLERYQETQYF
D gene: NA; clone size: NA; V gene: TRBV19; J gene: TRBJ2-7; CDR3 DNA: TGTGCCAGTAGGCGACAGGTTGGAGCCTACGAGCAGTACTTC; CDR3 protein: CASRRQVGAYEQYF
D gene: NA; clone size: NA; V gene: TRBV19; J gene: TRBJ1-1; CDR3 DNA: TGTGCCAGTAGTCCCCGGGAGGCCATCTACCCTGAAGCTTTCTTT; CDR3 protein: CASSPREAIYPEAFF
D gene: NA; clone size: NA; V gene: TRBV6-6; J gene: TRBJ1-1; CDR3 DNA: TGTGCCAGCAGTTACTCGGGGGAATGGAGGGTTGAAGCTTTCTTT; CDR3 protein: CASSYSGEWRVEAFF
D gene: NA; clone size: NA; V gene: TRBV19; J gene: TRBJ2-7; CDR3 DNA: TGTGCCAGTAGTATCGCGAGGGACTCCTACGAGCAGTACTTC; CDR3 protein: CASSIARDSYEQYF